The entry below gives a single TCR beta chain sequence along with its context. What it recognizes is unknown. This CDR3 is built from 16 residues. Germline V gene data show CDR1 as DFQATT and CDR2 as SNEGSKA (reference sequence). Blood was collected, roughly 2.5 ml per donor. The cDNA of both the TCRalpha and TCRbeta chains was subjected to two nested PCRs of approximately 16 and 9 cycles. TCRdb reprocessed the 5' RACE reads, with one entry per CDR3 protein and no DNA. This specimen shows 400,000 or so distinct CDR3 sequences; the ten leading clones hold 2% to 3%. This specimen comes from a study of monozygotic twins with inflammatory bowel disease. Overall study results and limits: No discrimination was achieved between different T cell subtypes.

The sequencing sample was made of blood. This TCR was sampled from a human donor with ulcerative colitis or Crohn's disease, or a healthy co-twin of an affected twin (not recorded which). The V call is TRBV20-1, the J call TRBJ2-3; TCRdb's D call, TRBD2, is unchecked because there is no DNA. The CDR3 here is CSARVQREGNPDTQYF.